This T cell receptor beta chain was recorded in a study of T cells in localized non-small cell lung cancer. Study-level points and caveats: Adjacent lung was found to contain a median about 60 of the top 100 tumor clones. Multi-region tumor sequencing was not done, so intratumor heterogeneity could not be excluded. Overall survival was longer when the density of T cells in the blood was higher.

The protocol was immunoSEQ multiplex PCR, while the TCRdb copy is restricted to in-frame clones and leaves out a portion. The sample contains tens of thousands of clones, roughly 89% of which appear only once. Regarding this clone: Its specificity is unknown.

Specimen: peripheral blood, collected before any cancer treatment. The sequence was collected from a male donor at least 60 years old with stage I lung adenocarcinoma.

CDR3 region: CAWTPKFSEAFF. DNA for the CDR3: TGTGCCTGGACGCCGAAGTTTTCTGAAGCTTTCTTT. This sequence joins TRBV30 and TRBJ1-1; D gene unclear. The germline V and J ends were trimmed by 4 bases and 6 bases, with 12 bases remaining between them. Germline V gene data show CDR1 as GTSNPN and CDR2 as SVGIG (reference sequence). The CDR3 extends over 12 amino acids.